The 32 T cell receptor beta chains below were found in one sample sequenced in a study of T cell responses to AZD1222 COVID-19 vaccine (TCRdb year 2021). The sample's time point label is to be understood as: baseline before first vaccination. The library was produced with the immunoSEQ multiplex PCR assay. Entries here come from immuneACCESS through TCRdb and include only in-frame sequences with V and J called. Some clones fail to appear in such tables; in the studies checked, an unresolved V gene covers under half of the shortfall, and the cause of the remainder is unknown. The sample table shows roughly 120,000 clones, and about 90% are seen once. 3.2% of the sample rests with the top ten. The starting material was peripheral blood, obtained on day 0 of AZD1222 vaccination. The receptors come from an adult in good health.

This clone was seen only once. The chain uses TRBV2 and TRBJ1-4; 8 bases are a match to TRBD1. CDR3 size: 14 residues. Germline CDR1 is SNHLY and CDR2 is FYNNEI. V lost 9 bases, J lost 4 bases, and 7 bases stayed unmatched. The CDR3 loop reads CASGQGQLNEKLFF. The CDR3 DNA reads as TGTGCCAGTGGACAGGGACAACTTAATGAAAAACTGTTTTTT.

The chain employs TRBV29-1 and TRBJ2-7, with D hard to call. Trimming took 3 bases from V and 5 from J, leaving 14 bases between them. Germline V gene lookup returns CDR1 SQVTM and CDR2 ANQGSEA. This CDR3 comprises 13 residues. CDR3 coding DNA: TGCAGCGTTGATGGATCTGTGCTCCACGAGCAGTACTTC. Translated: CSVDGSVLHEQYF.

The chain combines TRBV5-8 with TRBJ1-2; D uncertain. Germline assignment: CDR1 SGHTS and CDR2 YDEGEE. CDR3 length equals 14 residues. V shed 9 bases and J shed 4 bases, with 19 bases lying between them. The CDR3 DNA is TGTGCCACCCAATTTCGCGGTTCGGGCTATGGCTACACCTTC. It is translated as CATQFRGSGYGYTF.

The CDR3 sequence: CASSHPRDRATGNTIYF. The CDR3 DNA sequence: TGTGCCAGCAGTCACCCCCGCGACAGGGCCACTGGAAACACCATATATTTT. V usage is TRBV28 and J usage is TRBJ1-3; the match to TRBD1 covers 7 bases. CDR3 length: 17 amino acids. V was clipped by 5 bases and J by 2 bases; unmatched bases: 12. The V gene's germline CDR1 is MDHEN and CDR2 SYDVKM.

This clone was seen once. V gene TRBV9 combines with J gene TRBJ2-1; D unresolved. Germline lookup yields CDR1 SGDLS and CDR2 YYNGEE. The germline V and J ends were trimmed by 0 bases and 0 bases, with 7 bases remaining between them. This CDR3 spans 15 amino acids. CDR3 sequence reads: CASSVVANSYNEQFF. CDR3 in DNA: TGTGCCAGCAGCGTAGTTGCGAACTCCTACAATGAGCAGTTCTTC.

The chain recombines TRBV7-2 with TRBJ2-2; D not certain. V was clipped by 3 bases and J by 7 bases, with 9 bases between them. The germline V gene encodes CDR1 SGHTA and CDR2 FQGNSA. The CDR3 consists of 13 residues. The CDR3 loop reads CASSLPKGGELFF. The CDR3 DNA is TGTGCCAGCAGCTTGCCCAAGGGCGGGGAGCTGTTTTTT.

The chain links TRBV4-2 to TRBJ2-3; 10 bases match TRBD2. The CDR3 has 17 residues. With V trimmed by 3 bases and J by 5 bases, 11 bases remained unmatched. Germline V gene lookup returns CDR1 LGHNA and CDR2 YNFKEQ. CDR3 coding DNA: TGTGCCAGCAGCCAGGCCATGGCAGCGGGAGGGCTAGATACGCAGTATTTT. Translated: CASSQAMAAGGLDTQYF.

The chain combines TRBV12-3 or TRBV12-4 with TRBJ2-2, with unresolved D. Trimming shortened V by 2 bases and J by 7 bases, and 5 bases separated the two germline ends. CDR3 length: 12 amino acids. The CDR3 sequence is CASSLQIGELFF. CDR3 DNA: TGTGCCAGCAGTTTACAGATCGGGGAGCTGTTTTTT.

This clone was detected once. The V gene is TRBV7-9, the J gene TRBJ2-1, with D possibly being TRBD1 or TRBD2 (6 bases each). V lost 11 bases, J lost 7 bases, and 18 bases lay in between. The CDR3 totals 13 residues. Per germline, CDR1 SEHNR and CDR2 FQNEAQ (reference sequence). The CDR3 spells CASDIGGPNEQFF. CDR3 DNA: TGTGCCTCCGACATAGGGGGGCCAAATGAGCAGTTCTTC. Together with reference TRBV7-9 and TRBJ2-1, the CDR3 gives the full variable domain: DTGVSQNPRHKITKRGQNVTFRCDPISEHNRLYWYRQTLGQGPEFLTYFQNEAQLEKSRLLSDRFSAERPKGSFSTLEIQRTEQGDSAMYLCASDIGGPNEQFFGPGTRLTVL.

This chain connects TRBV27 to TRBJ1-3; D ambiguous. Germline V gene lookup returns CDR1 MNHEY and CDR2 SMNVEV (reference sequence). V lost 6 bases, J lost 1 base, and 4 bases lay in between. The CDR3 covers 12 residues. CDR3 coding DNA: TGTGCCAGCAGCGGTTCTGGAAACACCATATATTTT. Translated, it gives CASSGSGNTIYF.

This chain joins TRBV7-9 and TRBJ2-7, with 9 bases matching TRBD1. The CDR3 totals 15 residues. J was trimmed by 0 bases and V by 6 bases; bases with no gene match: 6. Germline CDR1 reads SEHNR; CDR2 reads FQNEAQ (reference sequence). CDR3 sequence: CASRPGTGNSYEQYF. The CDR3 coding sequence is TGTGCCAGCAGGCCCGGGACAGGGAACTCCTACGAGCAGTACTTC.

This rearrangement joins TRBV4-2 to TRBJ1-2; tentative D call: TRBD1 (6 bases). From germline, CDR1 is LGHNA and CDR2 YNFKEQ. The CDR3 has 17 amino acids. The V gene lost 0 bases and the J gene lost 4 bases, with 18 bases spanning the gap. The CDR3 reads CASSQEGTGARGYGYTF. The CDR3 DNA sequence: TGTGCCAGCAGCCAAGAAGGGACGGGGGCGCGTGGCTATGGCTACACCTTC.

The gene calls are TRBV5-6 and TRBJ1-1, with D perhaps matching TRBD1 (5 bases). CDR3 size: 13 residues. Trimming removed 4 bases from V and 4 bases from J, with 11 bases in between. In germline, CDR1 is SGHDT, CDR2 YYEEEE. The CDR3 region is CASSAVGGTEAFF. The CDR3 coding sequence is TGTGCCAGCAGCGCCGTGGGGGGCACTGAAGCTTTCTTT.

The CDR3 here is CASSPGLAGEPITDTQYF. CDR3 sequence (DNA): TGTGCCAGCAGCCCGGGACTAGCGGGGGAGCCGATCACAGATACGCAGTATTTT. The V and J genes are TRBV7-6 and TRBJ2-3; 14 nucleotides align to TRBD2. J lost 2 bases, V lost 5 bases, and 9 bases had no gene match. CDR3 length: 18 residues. Germline V gene sequence: CDR1 SGHVS, CDR2 FNYEAQ. The variable domain in full, with the rest retrieved from reference TRBV7-6 and TRBJ2-3, is GAGVSQSPRYKVTKRGQDVALRCDPISGHVSLYWYRQALGQGPEFLTYFNYEAQQDKSGLPNDRFSAERPEGSISTLTIQRTEQRDSAMYRCASSPGLAGEPITDTQYFGPGTRLTVL.

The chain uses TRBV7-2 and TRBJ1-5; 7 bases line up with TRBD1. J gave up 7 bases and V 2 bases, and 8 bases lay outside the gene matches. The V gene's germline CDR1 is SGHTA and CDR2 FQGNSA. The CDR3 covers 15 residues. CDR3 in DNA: TGTGCCAGCAGCTTATCGACAGGGCGGGGACAGCCCCAGCATTTT. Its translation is CASSLSTGRGQPQHF. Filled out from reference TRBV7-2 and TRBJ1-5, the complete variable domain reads GAGVSQSPSNKVTEKGKDVELRCDPISGHTALYWYRQSLGQGLEFLIYFQGNSAPDKSGLPSDRFSAERTGGSVSTLTIQRTQQEDSAVYLCASSLSTGRGQPQHFGDGTRLSIL.

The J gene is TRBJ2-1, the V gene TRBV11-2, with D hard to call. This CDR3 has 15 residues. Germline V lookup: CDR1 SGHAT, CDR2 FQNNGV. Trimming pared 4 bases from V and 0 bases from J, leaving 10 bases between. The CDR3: CASSSTLSSYNEQFF. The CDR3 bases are TGTGCCAGCAGCTCAACTCTAAGCTCCTACAATGAGCAGTTCTTC.

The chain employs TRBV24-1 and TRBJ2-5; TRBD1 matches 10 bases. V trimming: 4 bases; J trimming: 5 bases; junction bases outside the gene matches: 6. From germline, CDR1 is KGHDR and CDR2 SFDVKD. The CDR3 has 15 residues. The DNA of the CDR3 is TGTGCCACCAGTGACCGGACAGGGGGGGGCGAGACCCAGTACTTC. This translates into CATSDRTGGGETQYF.

This chain's CDR3 is CASSLEDRISPETQYF. CDR3 DNA: TGTGCCAGCAGCTTGGAGGACAGGATTAGCCCGGAGACCCAGTACTTC. J is TRBJ2-5 and V is TRBV5-6; 7 nucleotides align to TRBD1. The CDR3 has 16 amino acids. Germline lookup yields CDR1 SGHDT and CDR2 YYEEEE. V was pared by 0 bases and J by 5 bases, with 10 bases of the junction left unmatched.

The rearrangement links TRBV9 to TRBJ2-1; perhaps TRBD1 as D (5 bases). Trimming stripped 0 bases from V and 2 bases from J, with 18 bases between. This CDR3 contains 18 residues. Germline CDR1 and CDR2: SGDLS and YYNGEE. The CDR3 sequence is CASSVVGLTAPAYNEQFF. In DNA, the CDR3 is TGTGCCAGCAGCGTAGTGGGGCTGACTGCTCCCGCCTACAATGAGCAGTTCTTC.

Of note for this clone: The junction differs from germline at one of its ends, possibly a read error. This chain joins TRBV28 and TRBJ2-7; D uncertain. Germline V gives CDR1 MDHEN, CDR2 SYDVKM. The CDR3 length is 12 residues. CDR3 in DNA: TGTGCCAGCAGTTTAGAATCGGCAGATAGGGACTTC. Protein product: CASSLESADRDF.

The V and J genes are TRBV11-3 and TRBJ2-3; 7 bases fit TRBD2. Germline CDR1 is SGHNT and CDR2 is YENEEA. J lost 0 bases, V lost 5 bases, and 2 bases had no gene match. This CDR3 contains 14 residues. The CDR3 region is CASSLAASTDTQYF. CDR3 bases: TGTGCCAGCAGCCTAGCGGCTAGCACAGATACGCAGTATTTT.

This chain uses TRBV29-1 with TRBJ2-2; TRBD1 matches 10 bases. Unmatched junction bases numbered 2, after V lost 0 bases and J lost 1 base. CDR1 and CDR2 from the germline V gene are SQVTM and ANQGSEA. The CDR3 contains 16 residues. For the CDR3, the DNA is TGCAGCGTTGAAGATCGGGACAGGGGGAACACCGGGGAGCTGTTTTTT. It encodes CSVEDRDRGNTGELFF.

CDR3 coding DNA: TGTGCCAGTAGTCTTGGACAGGGAGGCTCCTACGAGCAGTACTTC. Protein: CASSLGQGGSYEQYF. V gene TRBV19 combines with J gene TRBJ2-7; 8 bases fit TRBD1. This CDR3 region has 15 residues. Germline CDR1 and CDR2: LNHDA and SQIVND (reference sequence). V was clipped by 5 bases and J by 0 bases; unmatched bases: 6.

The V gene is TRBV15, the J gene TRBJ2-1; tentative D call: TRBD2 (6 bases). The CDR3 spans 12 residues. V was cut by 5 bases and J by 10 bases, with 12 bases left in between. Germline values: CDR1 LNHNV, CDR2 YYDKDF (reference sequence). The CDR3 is CATSPLEGEQFF. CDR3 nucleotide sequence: TGTGCCACCAGCCCCTTGGAGGGGGAGCAGTTCTTC.

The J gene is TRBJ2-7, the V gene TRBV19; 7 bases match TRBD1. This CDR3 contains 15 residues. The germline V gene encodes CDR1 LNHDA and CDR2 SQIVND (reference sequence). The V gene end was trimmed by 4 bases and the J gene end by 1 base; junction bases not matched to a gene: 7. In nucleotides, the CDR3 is TGTGCCAGTAGTACAACCCGACAGGGATCCTACGAGCAGTACTTC. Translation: CASSTTRQGSYEQYF. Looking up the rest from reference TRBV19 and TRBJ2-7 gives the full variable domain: DGGITQSPKYLFRKEGQNVTLSCEQNLNHDAMYWYRQDPGQGLRLIYYSQIVNDFQKGDIAEGYSVSREKKESFPLTVTSAQKNPTAFYLCASSTTRQGSYEQYFGPGTRLTVT.

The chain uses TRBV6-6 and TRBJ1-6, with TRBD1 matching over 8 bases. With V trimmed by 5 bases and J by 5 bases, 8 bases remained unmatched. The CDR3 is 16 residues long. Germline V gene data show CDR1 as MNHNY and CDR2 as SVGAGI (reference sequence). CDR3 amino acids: CASSRPGTGDNSPLHF. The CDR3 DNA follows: TGTGCCAGCAGTCGGCCAGGGACAGGAGATAATTCACCCCTCCACTTT.

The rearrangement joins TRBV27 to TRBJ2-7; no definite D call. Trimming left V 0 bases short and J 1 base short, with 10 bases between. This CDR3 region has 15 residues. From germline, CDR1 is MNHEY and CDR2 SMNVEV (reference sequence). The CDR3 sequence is CASSLSFSQSYEQYF. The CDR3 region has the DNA TGTGCCAGCAGTTTATCGTTTTCGCAGTCCTACGAGCAGTACTTC.

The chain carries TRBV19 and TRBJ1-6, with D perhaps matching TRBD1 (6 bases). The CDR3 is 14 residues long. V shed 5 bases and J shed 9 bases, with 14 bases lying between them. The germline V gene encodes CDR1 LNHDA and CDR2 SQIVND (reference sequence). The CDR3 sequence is CASSATGLGSPLHF. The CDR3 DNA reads TGTGCCAGTAGTGCAACAGGGTTGGGTTCACCCCTCCACTTT.

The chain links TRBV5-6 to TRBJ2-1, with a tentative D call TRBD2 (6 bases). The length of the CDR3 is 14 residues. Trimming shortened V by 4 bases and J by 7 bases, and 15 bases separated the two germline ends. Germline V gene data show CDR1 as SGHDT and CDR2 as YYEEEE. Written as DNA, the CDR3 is TGTGCCAGCAGCAGCCTCAGGAGGGGAAATGAGCAGTTCTTC. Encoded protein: CASSSLRRGNEQFF.

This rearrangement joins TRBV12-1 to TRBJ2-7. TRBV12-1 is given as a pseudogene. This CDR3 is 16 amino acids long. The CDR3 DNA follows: TGTGCCAGCAGCTTTTTGGGGGGGACAGTTGGAGGGGAGCAGTACTTC. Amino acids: CASSFLGGTVGGEQYF.

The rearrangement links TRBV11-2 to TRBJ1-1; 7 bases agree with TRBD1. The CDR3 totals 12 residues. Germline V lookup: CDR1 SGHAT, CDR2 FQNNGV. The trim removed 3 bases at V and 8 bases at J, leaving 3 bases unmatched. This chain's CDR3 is CASSFWTGEAFF. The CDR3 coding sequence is TGTGCCAGCAGCTTCTGGACAGGCGAAGCTTTCTTT.

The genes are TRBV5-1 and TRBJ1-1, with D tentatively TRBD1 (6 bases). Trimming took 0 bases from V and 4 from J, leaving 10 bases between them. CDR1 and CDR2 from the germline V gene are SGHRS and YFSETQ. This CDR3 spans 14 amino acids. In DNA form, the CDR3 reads TGCGCCAGCAGCTTGGCCACAGGGTTCACTGAAGCTTTCTTT. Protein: CASSLATGFTEAFF. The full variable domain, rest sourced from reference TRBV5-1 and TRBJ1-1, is KAGVTQTPRYLIKTRGQQVTLSCSPISGHRSVSWYQQTPGQGLQFLFEYFSETQRNKGNFPGRFSGRQFSNSRSEMNVSTLELGDSALYLCASSLATGFTEAFFGQGTRLTVV.